The 20 T cell receptor beta chains presented below share a single source sample, sequenced in a study of blood T cell repertoires in COVID-19. TCRdb keeps only in-frame clones here, not all; method: immunoSEQ multiplex PCR. The profile shows a few hundred thousand clones, around 91% of them singletons. The sample consisted of peripheral blood. These TCRs come from a woman aged 60 to 75 with COVID-19, enrolled during active disease.

Here the CDR3 reads CASSPDRGLRGYTF. CDR3 nucleotide sequence: TGTGCCAGCTCCCCGGACAGGGGGTTGCGTGGCTACACCTTC. This chain joins TRBV18 and TRBJ1-2; TRBD1 agrees at 10 bases. The germline V gene has CDR1 KGHSH and CDR2 LQKENI. This CDR3 has 14 residues. The trim removed 6 bases at V and 7 bases at J, leaving 8 bases unmatched.

This rearrangement joins TRBV12-3 or TRBV12-4 to TRBJ1-1; TRBD1 aligns across 7 bases. CDR3 size: 13 residues. Trimming cost V 2 bases and J 6 bases; bases outside gene matches: 3. In DNA, the CDR3 is TGTGCCAGCAGTTTACGGCAGGGGGCTGAAGCTTTCTTT. Translation gives CASSLRQGAEAFF.

The rearrangement links TRBV4-2 to TRBJ2-1, with 7 bases identical to TRBD2. With 4 bases clipped from V and 10 bases from J, the junction kept 13 bases outside the gene matches. Per the germline V gene, CDR1 is LGHNA and CDR2 is YNFKEQ. This CDR3 comprises 15 residues. The CDR3 DNA follows: TGTGCCAGCAGCCCCCGTGGACTAGGGCCCCCGGAGCAGTTCTTC. It specifies CASSPRGLGPPEQFF.

The V gene is TRBV7-3, the J gene TRBJ2-3, with D uncertain. The germline V and J ends were trimmed by 1 base and 1 base, with 6 bases remaining between them. Germline V gives CDR1 SGHTA, CDR2 FQGTGA. The CDR3 has 14 residues. CDR3 residues: CASSLSGRTDTQYF. The CDR3 nucleotides read TGTGCCAGCAGCTTAAGCGGTCGCACAGATACGCAGTATTTT.

The rearrangement joins TRBV5-4 to TRBJ1-1; the D is unclear. The V end lost 4 bases, the J end lost 7 bases, and 11 bases lay between the germline ends. This CDR3 contains 12 residues. CDR1 is SGHNT and CDR2 is YYREEE in the germline V gene (reference sequence). The CDR3 is CASSPDGVEAFF. DNA of the CDR3: TGTGCCAGCAGCCCCGACGGGGTTGAAGCTTTCTTT.

This clone has a single count. In the same sample, other DNA sequences code for this CDR3. The rearrangement uses TRBV4-3 and TRBJ2-5, with a weak D call TRBD1 (6 bases). The V gene lost 1 base and the J gene lost 3 bases, with 9 bases spanning the gap. This CDR3 is built from 14 residues. CDR1 and CDR2 from the germline V gene are LGHNA and YSLEER. This CDR3 reads CASSQATGKETQYF. DNA for the CDR3: TGCGCCAGCAGCCAAGCCACAGGGAAAGAGACCCAGTACTTC.

V usage is TRBV12-3 or TRBV12-4 and J usage is TRBJ1-5; TRBD1 matches at 7 bases. V gave up 6 bases and J gave up 5 bases; unmatched junction bases: 4. This CDR3 has 13 amino acids. The CDR3 protein is CASSQTGYQPQHF. Here the CDR3 DNA reads TGTGCCAGCAGCCAGACAGGGTATCAGCCCCAGCATTTT.

CDR3 loop: CASSYSTRGRNTEAFF. The CDR3 DNA reads as TGTGCCAGCAGTTACTCGACCAGGGGGAGGAACACTGAAGCTTTCTTT. The V call is TRBV6-5, the J call TRBJ1-1; 7 bases agree with TRBD1. The CDR3 has 16 residues. Per the germline V gene, CDR1 is MNHEY and CDR2 is SVGAGI. J gave up 1 base and V 0 bases, and 5 bases lay outside the gene matches.

The genes are TRBV7-2 and TRBJ1-3; D is perhaps TRBD1 (5 bases). V was cut by 4 bases and J by 2 bases, with 9 bases left in between. The CDR3 has 14 amino acids. From germline, CDR1 is SGHTA and CDR2 FQGNSA. The CDR3 DNA follows: TGTGCCAGCAGCTCCCCGGGGGCTGGAAACACCATATATTTT. This encodes CASSSPGAGNTIYF.

The genes are TRBV6-6 and TRBJ1-5; D remains unclear. In germline, CDR1 is MNHNY, CDR2 SVGAGI (reference sequence). The CDR3 is made up of 14 amino acids. The V and J ends lost 8 bases and 8 bases respectively, with 19 bases between them. CDR3 protein: CASWSPEAGKPQHF. The CDR3 DNA reads as TGTGCCAGCTGGTCCCCCGAGGCGGGGAAGCCCCAGCATTTT.

The rearrangement links TRBV6-1 to TRBJ2-7; 10 nucleotides match TRBD2. Germline V CDR1 and CDR2: MNHNS, SASEGT. J was trimmed by 0 bases and V by 1 base; bases with no gene match: 9. CDR3 size: 18 residues. CDR3 residues: CASSEGGLAIPNSYEQYF. For the CDR3, the DNA is TGTGCCAGCAGTGAAGGGGGACTAGCGATTCCTAACTCCTACGAGCAGTACTTC.

The chain carries TRBV7-3 and TRBJ1-1; TRBD1 is a possible D gene (6 bases). Germline CDR1 and CDR2: SGHTA and FQGTGA. This CDR3 is 13 amino acids long. V lost 6 bases, J lost 4 bases, and 12 bases lay in between. The CDR3 coding sequence is TGTGCCAGCAGGGGGGCCGCTAGCACTGAAGCTTTCTTT. It translates to CASRGAASTEAFF.

The CDR3 sequence: CASSLWQNTGELFF. The CDR3, as DNA: TGTGCCAGCAGCTTGTGGCAGAACACCGGGGAGCTGTTTTTT. This chain joins TRBV5-4 and TRBJ2-2; D is uncertain. CDR1 SGHNT and CDR2 YYREEE come from the germline V gene (reference sequence). Trimming shortened V by 1 base and J by 1 base, and 5 bases separated the two germline ends. CDR3 length equals 14 residues.

The gene calls are TRBV20-1 and TRBJ1-1; D ambiguous. Per the germline V gene, CDR1 is DFQATT and CDR2 is SNEGSKA (reference sequence). V lost 4 bases, J lost 3 bases, and 6 bases lay in between. This CDR3 is built from 11 residues. CDR3 sequence reads: CSAITDTEAFF. CDR3 DNA: TGCAGTGCTATTACGGACACTGAAGCTTTCTTT.

The chain employs TRBV18 and TRBJ2-5; 7 nucleotides agree with TRBD2. The CDR3 spans 16 residues. Germline V gene data show CDR1 as KGHSH and CDR2 as LQKENI. Trimming cost V 0 bases and J 5 bases; bases outside gene matches: 9. The DNA of the CDR3 is TGTGCCAGCTCACCACCGTTGTCAGGGCGGGAGGAGACCCAGTACTTC. Protein product: CASSPPLSGREETQYF.

The chain carries TRBV28 and TRBJ1-2; tentatively, D is TRBD1 (6 bases). The V and J ends lost 10 bases and 4 bases respectively, with 19 bases between them. The germline gives CDR1 MDHEN, CDR2 SYDVKM. CDR3 size: 14 residues. The CDR3 sequence: CATETDSDFYGYTF. As DNA, the CDR3 is TGTGCCACCGAAACGGACAGCGACTTCTATGGCTACACCTTC.

This chain uses TRBV7-2 with TRBJ1-4, with TRBD1 matching over 8 bases. V lost 1 base to trimming and J lost 6 bases; unmatched junction nucleotides: 7. Germline lookup yields CDR1 SGHTA and CDR2 FQGNSA. This CDR3 spans 16 amino acids. The CDR3 DNA reads TGTGCCAGCAGCTTAGGTGGACAGGGCTTATATGAAAAACTGTTTTTT. Its translation: CASSLGGQGLYEKLFF.

CDR3 sequence: CASSPNRDEAFF. In DNA form, the CDR3 reads TGTGCCAGCAGCCCCAACAGGGATGAAGCTTTCTTT. The rearrangement joins TRBV11-1 to TRBJ1-1; D might be TRBD1 (6 bases). V was pared by 5 bases and J by 7 bases, with 11 bases between. CDR1 is SGHAT, CDR2 FQDESV, per germline (reference sequence). The CDR3 consists of 12 residues.

This sequence joins TRBV5-1 and TRBJ1-3; no clear D. Germline lookup yields CDR1 SGHRS and CDR2 YFSETQ. The CDR3 has 14 amino acids. Between the trimmed V and J ends, which lost 4 bases and 1 base, there was a span of 9 bases. This chain's CDR3 is CASSGGTSGNTIYF. Written as DNA, the CDR3 is TGCGCCAGCAGCGGCGGCACTTCTGGAAACACCATATATTTT.

The chain couples TRBV4-2 to TRBJ2-4, with D possibly matching TRBD2 (6 bases). Looked up from germline, CDR1 is LGHNA and CDR2 is YNFKEQ. The CDR3 totals 17 residues. Trimming took off 1 base at V and 1 base at J, with 14 bases between the two ends. The CDR3 region has the DNA TGTGCCAGCAGCCAAGTTCACCTGGCGGGGGCCAAAAACATTCAGTACTTC. Its protein is CASSQVHLAGAKNIQYF.